The rows below give T cell receptor beta chains drawn from one sample of a study of blood T cell repertoires in COVID-19. Generated by immunoSEQ multiplex PCR, the TCRdb table keeps only in-frame clones and is missing some. The data show about 150,000 clones, approximately 85% seen once. Material: peripheral blood. These receptors came from a man aged 60 to 75 with COVID-19, enrolled during active disease. CDR3s include the opening cysteine and the closing phenylalanine or tryptophan. A D gene is named only where the DNA matches it firmly. The listing skips clone size in some rows; elsewhere it reads once, few, many or a size class.

- TRBJ2-4 TRBV6-5 - CATAQKGVYF TGTGCCACAGCCCAAAAAGGGGTGTACTTC
- TRBJ2-7 TRBV10-2 TRBD1 CASRHRDRDYEQYF TGCGCCAGCAGGCACCGGGACAGGGACTACGAGCAGTACTTC
once TRBJ2-1 TRBV5-1 TRBD1 CASSLGLRDRGRDEQFF TGCGCCAGCAGCTTGGGTCTCCGGGACAGGGGGAGAGATGAGCAGTTCTTC
once TRBJ2-1 TRBV24-1 TRBD2 CATGGTSGLYNEQFF TGTGCCACCGGGGGGACTAGCGGGCTTTACAATGAGCAGTTCTTC
- TRBJ2-5 TRBV11-1 - CASSLGGGALGTQYF TGTGCCAGCAGCTTAGGAGGGGGGGCCCTGGGGACCCAGTACTTC
once TRBJ2-7 TRBV7-2 - CASSLGPARRAEQYF TGTGCCAGCAGCTTAGGTCCAGCTCGGAGAGCCGAGCAGTACTTC
- TRBJ1-1 TRBV5-1 - CASSRTASLNTEAFF TGCGCCAGCAGCCGGACAGCAAGCTTGAACACTGAAGCTTTCTTT
- TRBJ1-5 TRBV28 - CASSLFGGQPQHF TGTGCCAGCAGTTTATTCGGAGGCCAGCCCCAGCATTTT
- TRBJ1-2 TRBV10-3 - CAISELQTNYGYTF TGTGCCATCAGTGAGTTACAGACTAACTATGGCTACACCTTC
- TRBJ2-2 TRBV5-1 TRBD1 CASSGGQPGFAGELFF TGCGCCAGCAGCGGGGGACAGCCCGGTTTCGCCGGGGAGCTGTTTTTT
- TRBJ2-7 TRBV6-2/TRBV6-3 TRBD1 CASSTRTGVYEQYF TGTGCCAGCAGTACTCGGACAGGGGTCTACGAGCAGTACTTC
- TRBJ1-1 TRBV5-1 - CASSLRTDIPNTEAFF TGCGCCAGCAGCTTGAGGACAGATATTCCGAACACTGAAGCTTTCTTT
- TRBJ2-6 TRBV6-5 TRBD1 CASSSADRGRNVLTF TGTGCCAGCAGTTCCGCCGACAGGGGGCGAAACGTCCTGACTTTC
- TRBJ1-1 TRBV7-2 - CASSLDQGVTEAFF TGTGCCAGCAGCTTAGATCAGGGTGTCACTGAAGCTTTCTTT
- TRBJ2-5 TRBV11-2 - CASSLAGIQETQYF TGTGCCAGCAGCTTAGCGGGGATCCAAGAGACCCAGTACTTC
- TRBJ1-2 TRBV11-2 - CASSLFAGPNYGYTF TGTGCCAGCAGCTTATTCGCGGGACCTAACTATGGCTACACCTTC
- TRBJ1-1 TRBV7-2 TRBD1 CASSLSGTVNTEAFF TGTGCCAGCAGCCTATCTGGGACAGTGAACACTGAAGCTTTCTTT
- TRBJ2-7 TRBV6-2/TRBV6-3 TRBD2 CASSPSGGLYEQYF TGTGCCAGCAGCCCTAGCGGGGGGTTGTACGAGCAGTACTTC
- TRBJ1-2 TRBV9 TRBD1 CASSATGGNGYTF TGTGCCAGCAGCGCGACAGGGGGCAATGGCTACACCTTC
once TRBJ1-1 TRBV29-1 - CSVDPSGVTEAFF TGCAGCGTTGACCCCTCCGGGGTCACTGAAGCTTTCTTT
- TRBJ1-2 TRBV12-3/TRBV12-4 TRBD1 CASSLSGTEYTF TGTGCCAGCAGTCTATCCGGGACAGAGTACACCTTC
- TRBJ2-7 TRBV20-1 - CSARPQEQYF TGCAGTGCTAGACCTCAGGAGCAGTACTTC
few TRBJ1-2 TRBV30 TRBD1 CAWIPQGGYGYTF TGTGCCTGGATACCACAGGGGGGCTATGGCTACACCTTC
- TRBJ2-7 TRBV7-3 - CASSLIPSPGYEQYF TGTGCCAGCAGCTTAATCCCCTCCCCAGGCTACGAGCAGTACTTC
- TRBJ2-1 TRBV6-2/TRBV6-3 TRBD2 CASSYDPLAGGPHEQFF TGTGCCAGCAGTTATGATCCTCTAGCGGGAGGGCCTCATGAGCAGTTCTTC
- TRBJ2-6 TRBV28 - CASSYPQGTSSGANVLTF TGTGCCAGCAGTTACCCCCAGGGGACCAGCTCTGGGGCCAACGTCCTGACTTTC
- TRBJ2-2 TRBV9 - CASSPRLRSTGTHINTNTGELFF TGTGCCAGCAGCCCCCGACTACGATCAACAGGGACCCATATTAATACGAACACCGGGGAGCTGTTTTTT
- TRBJ1-1 TRBV6-6 TRBD1 CASSGTGGRNTEAFF TGTGCCAGCAGCGGGACAGGGGGGAGGAACACTGAAGCTTTCTTT
- TRBJ1-6 TRBV27 - CASTTGLSSPLHF TGTGCCAGCACCACAGGGCTAAGTTCACCCCTCCACTTT
- TRBJ2-7 TRBV5-6 TRBD1 CASSLPGGTTYEQYF TGTGCCAGCAGCTTACCAGGGGGCACTACCTACGAGCAGTACTTC
- TRBJ1-6 TRBV6-4 TRBD1 CASRGQGNSPLHF TGTGCCAGCAGGGGACAGGGCAATTCACCCCTCCACTTT
- TRBJ1-4 TRBV9 TRBD1 CASSVQTGSNEKLFF TGTGCCAGCAGCGTCCAGACAGGGTCTAATGAAAAACTGTTTTTT
- TRBJ1-4 TRBV19 TRBD1 CASSDGQGVNEKLFF TGTGCCAGTAGTGACGGACAGGGCGTAAATGAAAAACTGTTTTTT
- TRBJ2-2 TRBV6-5 - CASSYVAKSDTGELFF TGTGCCAGCAGTTACGTAGCGAAAAGCGACACCGGGGAGCTGTTTTTT
- TRBJ1-5 TRBV19 TRBD1 CASSLGQGVMWPQHF TGTGCCAGTAGTCTGGGGCAGGGGGTTATGTGGCCCCAGCATTTT
- TRBJ1-4 TRBV19 TRBD1 CASRTPGQREEKLFF TGTGCCAGTAGAACCCCGGGACAGAGGGAAGAAAAACTGTTTTTT
- TRBJ2-5 TRBV6-2/TRBV6-3 - CASSYADQETQYF TGTGCCAGCAGTTACGCAGACCAAGAGACCCAGTACTTC
- TRBJ1-1 TRBV6-5 - CASKIEGANTEAFF TGTGCCAGCAAAATAGAAGGGGCGAACACTGAAGCTTTCTTT
- TRBJ2-7 TRBV5-8 TRBD1 CASSLAQGAFSYEQYF TGTGCCAGCAGCTTGGCCCAGGGGGCATTCTCCTACGAGCAGTACTTC
few TRBJ1-2 TRBV6-2/TRBV6-3 TRBD1 CASSYAGGGGYTF TGTGCCAGCAGTTATGCAGGGGGCGGAGGCTACACCTTC
- TRBJ1-4 TRBV5-8 - CASSLRAGIGEKLFF TGTGCCAGCAGCTTGAGGGCGGGAATAGGAGAAAAACTGTTTTTT
once TRBJ2-2 TRBV25-1 TRBD1 CASSVRTGNTGELFF TGTGCCAGCAGTGTAAGGACAGGGAACACCGGGGAGCTGTTTTTT
few TRBJ1-1 TRBV19 - CASSSRPGLGAEAFF TGTGCCAGTAGTTCCAGGCCGGGGTTGGGCGCTGAAGCTTTCTTT
- TRBJ1-2 TRBV29-1 - CSVVTVNNGYTF TGCAGCGTTGTGACAGTAAACAATGGCTACACCTTC
- TRBJ1-4 TRBV20-1 TRBD1 CSASKGAANEKLFF TGCAGTGCTAGTAAGGGGGCGGCTAATGAAAAACTGTTTTTT
- TRBJ2-1 TRBV28 - CASSLRDSVTYRSRREQFF TGTGCCAGCAGTTTGAGGGACTCCGTGACGTATCGCAGTCGCCGAGAGCAGTTCTTC
- TRBJ2-7 TRBV12-3/TRBV12-4 - CASSRGQNYEQYF TGTGCCAGCAGCCGTGGACAGAACTACGAGCAGTACTTC
- TRBJ2-1 TRBV3-1/TRBV3-2 - CASGRGVNEQFF TGTGCCAGCGGGAGGGGGGTCAATGAGCAGTTCTTC